This TCR beta chain came from a study of beta chain features in type 1 diabetes. General study points: All four CD4+ subsets from Type 1 diabetes patients carried moderately but significantly shorter TCRB CDR3s.

TCRB transcripts that were expressed got sequenced, as all of the isolated RNA had been reverse transcribed. Reads from naive, central memory and regulatory T cell samples averaged roughly 3.6 million. Profiling relied on immunoSEQ multiplex PCR, and the TCRdb table lists in-frame clones only, not all of them. The sample consists of 250,000 or so clones, around 26% of them appearing once. This clone was found a few times. Its antigen is unknown. Sampling consisted of one heparinised blood draw per donor, averaging around 110 mL. Populations isolated by sorting all had purity greater than 95%. The J segment lost 2 bases and the V segment lost 6 bases, leaving 1 base of the junction unmatched. The CDR3 is 11 residues long. In germline, CDR1 is SQVTM, CDR2 ANQGSEA.

This TCR derives from a young man in good health. This chain links TRBV29-1 with TRBJ2-7; 7 bases are a match to TRBD2. Specimen: central memory CD4+ T cells from blood. The CDR3 sequence is CSVGLAYEQYF. CDR3 coding DNA: TGCAGCGTCGGACTAGCCTACGAGCAGTACTTC.